This is a list of T cell receptor beta chains from one sample in a study of T cell responses to AZD1222 COVID-19 vaccine. TCRdb keeps only in-frame clones here, not all; method: immunoSEQ multiplex PCR. There are approximately 100,000 clones in the sample; around 94% occur only once, and 2.2% lies in the top ten. The sample was peripheral blood, taken on day 0 of AZD1222 vaccination. The origin of the receptors is an adult in good health. Each CDR3 is given with its conserved first and last residue. Each record gives: clone size, J gene, V gene, D gene, CDR3 DNA, CDR3 protein. D genes are given only for firm matches. Size tells how often a clone was seen (once, few, many) or the class of an expanded clone, and some rows leave it out.

clone_size: once; j_call: TRBJ1-4; v_call: TRBV19; d_call: TRBD1; cdr3_nt: TGTGCCAGTACCGGGACAGGGCAGGTTGCTGGAAAACTGTTTTTT; cdr3_aa: CASTGTGQVAGKLFF
clone_size: -; j_call: TRBJ1-1; v_call: TRBV6-5; d_call: -; cdr3_nt: TGTGCCAGCAGTTACGACACCCAGAACACTGAAGCTTTCTTT; cdr3_aa: CASSYDTQNTEAFF
clone_size: -; j_call: TRBJ1-1; v_call: TRBV19; d_call: TRBD1; cdr3_nt: TGTGCCAGTAGTCCGTGGACAGGGCACACTGAAGCTTTCTTT; cdr3_aa: CASSPWTGHTEAFF
clone_size: -; j_call: TRBJ1-2; v_call: TRBV5-6; d_call: TRBD1; cdr3_nt: TGTGCCAGCAGTCCAGGGGGCGCGTGGCCTTGGGGCTATGGCTACACCTTC; cdr3_aa: CASSPGGAWPWGYGYTF
clone_size: -; j_call: TRBJ1-5; v_call: TRBV6-2/TRBV6-3; d_call: TRBD1; cdr3_nt: TGTGCCAGCAGTCAAATAGCGGGACAGGCTAGCAATCAGCCCCAGCATTTT; cdr3_aa: CASSQIAGQASNQPQHF
clone_size: -; j_call: TRBJ1-4; v_call: TRBV12-3/TRBV12-4; d_call: -; cdr3_nt: TGTGCCAGCAGTTCAGCTAATGAAAAACTGTTTTTT; cdr3_aa: CASSSANEKLFF
clone_size: -; j_call: TRBJ2-1; v_call: TRBV19; d_call: -; cdr3_nt: TGTGCCAGTAGTTACCGGGGCAACTACAATGAGCAGTTCTTC; cdr3_aa: CASSYRGNYNEQFF
clone_size: -; j_call: TRBJ1-1; v_call: TRBV4-1; d_call: -; cdr3_nt: TGCGCCAGCAGCCAAGGCCCCATACGAGGGACTGAAGCTTTCTTT; cdr3_aa: CASSQGPIRGTEAFF
clone_size: -; j_call: TRBJ2-1; v_call: TRBV7-2; d_call: TRBD2; cdr3_nt: TGTGCCAGCAGCGGACGCGGGGGGAGCTACAATGAGCAGTTCTTC; cdr3_aa: CASSGRGGSYNEQFF
clone_size: -; j_call: TRBJ2-7; v_call: TRBV18; d_call: -; cdr3_nt: TGTGCCAGCTCACCTTCAGACAGGCTAACCTACGAGCAGTACTTC; cdr3_aa: CASSPSDRLTYEQYF
clone_size: -; j_call: TRBJ2-5; v_call: TRBV15; d_call: -; cdr3_nt: TGTGCCACCAGCAGAGAAGGGCGGGAAGAGACCCAGTACTTC; cdr3_aa: CATSREGREETQYF
clone_size: -; j_call: TRBJ1-6; v_call: TRBV2; d_call: TRBD1; cdr3_nt: TGTGCCAGCAGTGGAAGACAGGGAACTGATTCACCCCTCCACTTT; cdr3_aa: CASSGRQGTDSPLHF
clone_size: -; j_call: TRBJ1-1; v_call: TRBV11-2; d_call: -; cdr3_nt: TGTGCCAGCAGCTTATCCCAGGGGACTGAAGCTTTCTTT; cdr3_aa: CASSLSQGTEAFF
clone_size: -; j_call: TRBJ1-6; v_call: TRBV9; d_call: TRBD1; cdr3_nt: TGTGCCAGCAGCGCAGGTCCGACAGGGGCCTTTAATTCACCCCTCCACTTT; cdr3_aa: CASSAGPTGAFNSPLHF
clone_size: -; j_call: TRBJ1-2; v_call: TRBV11-2; d_call: -; cdr3_nt: TGTGCCAGCAGCTTAGGGATGGGGAATGGCTACACCTTC; cdr3_aa: CASSLGMGNGYTF
clone_size: once; j_call: TRBJ1-1; v_call: TRBV6-5; d_call: TRBD1; cdr3_nt: TGTGCCAGCAGTTATTCAACCGGGACAGGGGGCACTGAAGCTTTCTTT; cdr3_aa: CASSYSTGTGGTEAFF
clone_size: once; j_call: TRBJ2-7; v_call: TRBV5-6; d_call: TRBD2; cdr3_nt: TGTGCCAGCAGCTCGGTCGAGGGCGGGAGAACTGGTGAGCAGTACTTC; cdr3_aa: CASSSVEGGRTGEQYF
clone_size: -; j_call: TRBJ1-1; v_call: TRBV5-4; d_call: -; cdr3_nt: TGTGCCAGCAGCTTATTAAACGCGGGGGCAGACACTGAAGCTTTCTTT; cdr3_aa: CASSLLNAGADTEAFF
clone_size: few; j_call: TRBJ2-6; v_call: TRBV6-1; d_call: -; cdr3_nt: TGTGCCAGCAGTGAAAAACAGGCTGGGGCCAACGTCCTGACTTTC; cdr3_aa: CASSEKQAGANVLTF
clone_size: -; j_call: TRBJ1-1; v_call: TRBV3-1/TRBV3-2; d_call: -; cdr3_nt: TGTGCCAGCAGCCAAAACAGGGTAAACACTGAAGCTTTCTTT; cdr3_aa: CASSQNRVNTEAFF
clone_size: -; j_call: TRBJ2-1; v_call: TRBV25-1; d_call: -; cdr3_nt: TGTGCCAGCAGAGGAAGGTTGGGGCAGTTCTTC; cdr3_aa: CASRGRLGQFF
clone_size: -; j_call: TRBJ1-4; v_call: TRBV5-5; d_call: TRBD1; cdr3_nt: TGTGCCAGCAGCTTGGAACCGGGACAGTTGGGTACCCTGTTTTTT; cdr3_aa: CASSLEPGQLGTLFF
clone_size: few; j_call: TRBJ1-5; v_call: TRBV28; d_call: -; cdr3_nt: TGTGCCAGCACCGCGGATAGCAATCAGCCCCAGCATTTT; cdr3_aa: CASTADSNQPQHF
clone_size: -; j_call: TRBJ1-3; v_call: TRBV6-5; d_call: -; cdr3_nt: TGTGCCACCTCTGGGGAACGTGGGGGAAACACCATATATTTT; cdr3_aa: CATSGERGGNTIYF
clone_size: once; j_call: TRBJ2-2; v_call: TRBV7-8; d_call: -; cdr3_nt: TGTGCCAGCAGCGGGAAACGGGTCTATACCGGGGAGCTGTTTTTT; cdr3_aa: CASSGKRVYTGELFF
clone_size: -; j_call: TRBJ1-1; v_call: TRBV7-6; d_call: -; cdr3_nt: TGTGCCAGCAGCCCTTTCAAAGGAACTGAAGCTTTCTTT; cdr3_aa: CASSPFKGTEAFF
clone_size: -; j_call: TRBJ1-6; v_call: TRBV18; d_call: -; cdr3_nt: TGTGCCAGCTCACCAAACGGGGAGGGCTCACCCCTCCACTTT; cdr3_aa: CASSPNGEGSPLHF
clone_size: -; j_call: TRBJ1-6; v_call: TRBV9; d_call: -; cdr3_nt: TGTGCCAGCAAGAGGGGCAGGGATAATTCACCCCTCCACTTT; cdr3_aa: CASKRGRDNSPLHF
clone_size: once; j_call: TRBJ1-5; v_call: TRBV2; d_call: -; cdr3_nt: TGTGCCAGCTCCCGGCAGGGGAATCAGCCCCAGCATTTT; cdr3_aa: CASSRQGNQPQHF
clone_size: -; j_call: TRBJ1-5; v_call: TRBV27; d_call: -; cdr3_nt: TGTGCCAGCAGTTGGGGGGCCGATCAGCCCCAGCATTTT; cdr3_aa: CASSWGADQPQHF
clone_size: -; j_call: TRBJ1-2; v_call: TRBV2; d_call: TRBD1; cdr3_nt: TGTGCCAGCACGACTCCCGGGACAGGGGAGGGTGGCTACACCTTC; cdr3_aa: CASTTPGTGEGGYTF
clone_size: -; j_call: TRBJ1-1; v_call: TRBV29-1; d_call: -; cdr3_nt: TGCAGCGTTGAGGCCCAGGGAGGGAACACTGAAGCTTTCTTT; cdr3_aa: CSVEAQGGNTEAFF
clone_size: -; j_call: TRBJ1-2; v_call: TRBV5-6; d_call: -; cdr3_nt: TGTGCCAGCAGCTTTGTCACGGTAGGACAGTTCTATGGCTACACCTTC; cdr3_aa: CASSFVTVGQFYGYTF
clone_size: -; j_call: TRBJ1-1; v_call: TRBV10-1; d_call: -; cdr3_nt: TGCGCCAGCAGCGCCGACAGGAACACTGAAGCTTTCTTT; cdr3_aa: CASSADRNTEAFF
clone_size: -; j_call: TRBJ2-1; v_call: TRBV6-5; d_call: -; cdr3_nt: TGTGCCAGCAGCCAGAGAGATTACAATGAGCAGTTCTTC; cdr3_aa: CASSQRDYNEQFF